Listed below are T cell receptor beta chains from one sample, sequenced in a study of regulatory T cells in long-lasting Graves disease. TCRdb independently ran MiXCR on the multiplex PCR reads; one entry per CDR3 protein. This sample has roughly 610,000 distinct CDR3 sequences; about 16% occur once, and the top ten carry about 12%. This sample also belongs to another study, concerning T cells in Graves' hyperthyroidism and ophthalmopathy.

This specimen consisted of peripheral blood mononuclear cells (PBMCs), obtained at new diagnosis, from a patient treated with antithyroid drugs. All receptors come from a man aged 18-30 years with Graves disease. Each CDR3 is given with its conserved first and last residue. D genes are given only for firm matches. Only part of the rows carry a size: once, few, many, or a class if the clone is expanded.

TRBV7-3	-	TRBJ2-1	few	TGTGCCAGCAGCTCCGGACTCAGCAATGAGCAGTTCTTC	CASSSGLSNEQFF
TRBV28	TRBD2	TRBJ2-1	many	TGTGCCAGCAGCGACGGACTAGCGGACTTTCGGGTTGAGCAGTTCTTC	CASSDGLADFRVEQFF
TRBV4-2	-	TRBJ2-7	-	TGTGCCAGCAGCCAAGAGGACCGGACGAGGAGCTCCTACGAGCAGTACTTC	CASSQEDRTRSSYEQYF
TRBV7-3	TRBD2	TRBJ2-1	many	TGTGCCAGCAGCGCCAAGATAGCGGGAGCTGGGGAGCAGTTCTTC	CASSAKIAGAGEQFF
TRBV30	TRBD2	TRBJ2-7	few	TGTGCCTGGGGGAGGGGCTACGAGCAGTACTTC	CAWGRGYEQYF
TRBV29-1	TRBD2	TRBJ2-7	many	TGCAGCGTTGCTAGCGGGAGCACCTACGAGCAGTACTTC	CSVASGSTYEQYF
TRBV20-1	-	TRBJ1-4	once	TGCAGTGCTAGAGGCGTCTCGGCACCCCGACAGGAAAAACTGTTTTTT	CSARGVSAPRQEKLFF
TRBV6-2/TRBV6-3	TRBD2	TRBJ2-1	few	TGTGCCAGCACCGGGCTAGCGGGAGGTTCCTACAATGAGCAGTTCTTC	CASTGLAGGSYNEQFF
TRBV20-1	-	TRBJ2-1	-	TGCAGTGCTAGCGTCGAGGGGTTAGTAGATGAGCAGTTCTTC	CSASVEGLVDEQFF
TRBV20-1	TRBD2	TRBJ2-1	few	TGCAGTGCTAGAGGTCTAGCGGGAGTCCATGAGCAGTTCTTC	CSARGLAGVHEQFF
TRBV3-1	-	TRBJ1-2	many	TGTGCCAGCAGCCCACAGGGTTCCTATGGCTACACCTTC	CASSPQGSYGYTF
TRBV6-5	TRBD1	TRBJ2-1	few	TGTGCCAGCAGTTACGGACAGGGGGCGGGTAATGAGCAGTTCTTC	CASSYGQGAGNEQFF
TRBV29-1	-	TRBJ2-5	-	TGCAGCGTTGATCCGCCAGGGTTTGGGGAGACCCAGTACTTC	CSVDPPGFGETQYF
TRBV10-1	TRBD1	TRBJ1-5	-	TGCGCCAGGACCGCCTGGGGGACAGGGAGGCGACCCCAGCATTTT	CARTAWGTGRRPQHF
TRBV7-9	-	TRBJ1-1	-	TGTGCCAGCAGCTCCCCCCTCGGACAGTACCCTGAAGCTTTCTTT	CASSSPLGQYPEAFF
TRBV13	TRBD2	TRBJ2-3	many	TGTGCCAGCAGCTTACCGGGACTAGCGGGAGCGGATACGCAGTATTTT	CASSLPGLAGADTQYF
TRBV19	TRBD1	TRBJ2-7	-	TGTGCCAGTAGTCGGAGGACAGGGGGCACTAGCGGAACCTACGAGCAGTACTTC	CASSRRTGGTSGTYEQYF
TRBV12-3/TRBV12-4	-	TRBJ2-1	many	TGTGCCAGCAGTTTAGATAGGGCTGAGCAGTTCTTC	CASSLDRAEQFF
TRBV27	-	TRBJ1-3	many	TGTGCCAGCAGCCCTGACATCTCTGGAAACACCATATATTTT	CASSPDISGNTIYF
TRBV12-3/TRBV12-4	TRBD1	TRBJ1-2	many	TGTGCCAGCAGTTTAGCTGGACAGGGACGCGGTGGCTACACCTTC	CASSLAGQGRGGYTF
TRBV19	-	TRBJ2-7	few	TGTGCCAGTAACCGGGGGGGACAGGAATACGAGCAGTACTTC	CASNRGGQEYEQYF
TRBV7-8	-	TRBJ1-5	many	TGTGCCAGCAGCTTAGCGGAGGGGGGGAGCAATCAGCCCCAGCATTTT	CASSLAEGGSNQPQHF
TRBV5-1	-	TRBJ2-7	-	TGCGCCAGCAGCTTGGCCCTGGGGTCGGGGTCCTACGAGCAGTACTTC	CASSLALGSGSYEQYF
TRBV7-9	-	TRBJ2-1	-	TGTGCCAGCAGGAGTGCCGGGAGAACCTACAATGAGCAGTTCTTC	CASRSAGRTYNEQFF
TRBV5-1	TRBD1	TRBJ1-2	few	TGTGCCAGCAGCTTGACCGGACAGGGTAACTATGGCTACACCTTC	CASSLTGQGNYGYTF
TRBV20-1	-	TRBJ2-1	few	TGCAGTGCTAGAGATCGGGCTGGTGGCAATGAGCAGTTCTTC	CSARDRAGGNEQFF
TRBV29-1	-	TRBJ1-2	-	TGCAGCGTTGAAAACCCAAACTATGGCTACACCTTC	CSVENPNYGYTF
TRBV20-1	-	TRBJ2-5	-	TGCAGTGCTACAGTTAAAAGGGAGACCCAGTACTTC	CSATVKRETQYF
TRBV6-2/TRBV6-3	TRBD2	TRBJ2-3	many	TGTGCCAGCAGTCCCGGACTAGCGGAAACTGCAGATACGCAGTATTTT	CASSPGLAETADTQYF
TRBV19	-	TRBJ2-7	-	TGTGCCAGTAGTATATCGAACAGGCCCGCCTACGAGCAGTACTTC	CASSISNRPAYEQYF
TRBV10-3	-	TRBJ2-7	few	TGTGCCACCAGTGAGAGGGAAGGTGGCGACGAGCAGTACTTC	CATSEREGGDEQYF
TRBV30	TRBD2	TRBJ2-1	many	TGTGCCTGGTCTAGCGGTAGGTACAATGAGCAGTTCTTC	CAWSSGRYNEQFF
TRBV5-1	-	TRBJ2-5	many	TGCGCCAGCAGCTTCAAACATCAGGGAAGACAAGAGACCCAGTACTTC	CASSFKHQGRQETQYF
TRBV10-2	-	TRBJ2-1	few	TGCGCCAGCAGTGAGTCGGAATTTAGCTACAATGAGCAGTTCTTC	CASSESEFSYNEQFF
TRBV27	-	TRBJ1-5	many	TGTGCCAGCAGTTTAACGGTGGAGGGGAATCAGCCCCAGCATTTT	CASSLTVEGNQPQHF
TRBV11-2	TRBD2	TRBJ2-3	-	TGTGCCAGCAGGTTATGGCCCCTACGAGCGGGAGTAGCAGATACGCAGTATTTT	CASRLWPLRAGVADTQYF
TRBV4-1	TRBD2	TRBJ2-1	few	TGCGCCAGCGGGCAAGCCGGGACTAGTGTCGGGGAGCAGTTCTTC	CASGQAGTSVGEQFF
TRBV7-3	TRBD2	TRBJ2-1	few	TGTGCCAGCAGCTTAACTGGGGTCGGACTAGCGGGAGACAATGAGCAGTTCTTC	CASSLTGVGLAGDNEQFF
TRBV12-3/TRBV12-4	-	TRBJ2-1	many	TGTGCCAGCAGTTTCGGTCCCGACAGGCAGTTCTTC	CASSFGPDRQFF